The 24 T cell receptor beta chains below come from one sample, sequenced in a study of regulatory T cells in long-lasting Graves disease. The time point here: persistent/refractory GD, antithyroid drugs over 5 years with positive TRAb. Extracted RNA from PBMCs served as the source of the TCR library. Libraries of TCR beta came from iRepertoire HTBI primers plus Arm-PCR of CDR3 regions. TCRdb re-derived calls from the multiplex PCR reads in MiXCR, one entry per CDR3 protein. The profile covers about 310,000 distinct CDR3 sequences, with approximately 20% appearing a single time and 45% to 70% taken by the ten largest. This specimen was peripheral blood mononuclear cells (PBMCs), taken when the disease was refractory, from a patient treated with antithyroid drugs. These TCRs come from a female donor with Graves disease.

CDR3 sequence reads: CATSEETGLNEKLFF. DNA of the CDR3: TGTGCCACCAGCGAAGAGACAGGTCTTAATGAAAAACTGTTTTTT. The chain is built from TRBV15 and TRBJ1-4; D possibly corresponds to TRBD1 (6 bases). This CDR3 is built from 15 residues. V was shortened by 5 bases and J by 4 bases, with 14 bases between the two germline ends. CDR1 is LNHNV, CDR2 YYDKDF, per germline (reference sequence).

This clonotype was detected only a few times. V gene TRBV7-8 combines with J gene TRBJ1-1; possibly TRBD1 for D (5 bases). CDR3 size: 16 residues. Germline CDR1 reads SGHVS; CDR2 reads FQNEAQ. V lost 4 bases and J 0 bases, leaving 15 bases between the germline ends. The CDR3: CASSYGAAELNTEAFF. DNA for the CDR3: TGTGCCAGCAGCTATGGGGCCGCAGAATTGAACACTGAAGCTTTCTTT.

Note on this clonotype: This could be a read error, since a much larger clone is one nucleotide away. V gene TRBV2 combines with J gene TRBJ2-2; D ambiguous. Germline CDR1 and CDR2: SNHLY and FYNNEI. The CDR3 loop spans 14 amino acids. The CDR3 here is CASTTERITRELFF. The CDR3 region has the DNA TGTGCCAGCACAACCGAACGAATCACCCGGGAGCTGTTTTTT.

This clonotype was recorded a few times. The genes are TRBV29-1 and TRBJ2-5; 7 bases map to TRBD1. Germline loops: CDR1 SQVTM, CDR2 ANQGSEA. V shed 3 bases, J shed 0 bases, and the junction held 22 bases outside the gene matches. This CDR3 has 20 residues. CDR3 protein: CSVDGETGFMTGPNQETQYF. The CDR3 DNA follows: TGCAGCGTTGACGGCGAAACGGGATTTATGACAGGGCCAAACCAAGAGACCCAGTACTTC.

This clonotype was found many times. This chain uses TRBV11-2 with TRBJ2-7; D possibly corresponds to TRBD1 (6 bases). V was clipped by 1 base and J by 5 bases, with 9 bases between them. Germline lookup yields CDR1 SGHAT and CDR2 FQNNGV. The CDR3 sequence is 13 residues long. The CDR3 is CASSLVRGDEQYF. As DNA, the CDR3 is TGTGCCAGCAGCTTAGTCAGGGGCGACGAGCAGTACTTC.

This clonotype was counted a few times. This chain connects TRBV14 to TRBJ1-1; D may be TRBD1 (6 bases). Germline V gene sequence: CDR1 SGHDN, CDR2 FVKESK. The CDR3 contains 14 residues. The V gene lost 4 bases and the J gene lost 7 bases, with 16 bases spanning the gap. The CDR3 sequence is CASSLSGEGGEAFF. CDR3 in DNA: TGTGCCAGCAGCCTTTCAGGGGAGGGTGGTGAAGCTTTCTTT.

The V and J genes are TRBV19 and TRBJ1-5; a weak D match, TRBD1 (5 bases). The CDR3 is 13 residues long. The V gene's germline CDR1 is LNHDA and CDR2 SQIVND (reference sequence). With 7 bases removed from V and 5 bases from J, the gap between germline ends came to 12 bases. CDR3 sequence reads: CASTLGGYQPQHF. For the CDR3, the DNA is TGTGCCAGTACCCTGGGGGGTTATCAGCCCCAGCATTTT.

The chain is built from TRBV14 and TRBJ2-7; TRBD1 aligns across 9 bases. This CDR3 region has 15 residues. CDR1 and CDR2 from the germline V gene are SGHDN and FVKESK. The J segment lost 6 bases and the V segment lost 4 bases, leaving 10 bases of the junction unmatched. The CDR3 coding sequence is TGTGCCAGCAGCCGCCCCGGGACAGGGTTTAGCGAGCAGTACTTC. This translates into CASSRPGTGFSEQYF.

The table lists this clonotype with many counts. An end of the junction does not agree with germline; a read error may underlie this. The chain combines TRBV28 with TRBJ2-7, with D perhaps matching TRBD2 (5 bases). Germline V gene data show CDR1 as MDHEN and CDR2 as SYDVKM. The CDR3 has 10 residues. CDR3 amino acids: CASSRTAMDF. DNA for the CDR3: TGTGCCAGCAGTCGGACTGCAATGGACTTC.

The J gene is TRBJ1-5, the V gene TRBV3-1; D not resolved. V lost 2 bases and J lost 2, with 13 bases in between. The CDR3 sequence is 16 residues long. Germline CDR1 reads LGHDT; CDR2 reads YNNKEL (reference sequence). CDR3 amino acids: CASSQSGGMGNQPQHF. As DNA, the CDR3 is TGTGCCAGCAGCCAATCGGGAGGGATGGGCAATCAGCCCCAGCATTTT.

This clonotype was observed many times. V gene TRBV28 combines with J gene TRBJ2-5; possible D gene TRBD1, 5 bases. V dropped 6 bases and J dropped 4 bases, with 15 bases sitting between them. Germline V gene lookup returns CDR1 MDHEN and CDR2 SYDVKM. The CDR3 runs to 14 residues. The CDR3 bases are TGTGCCAGCAGCTCAGGGCCTGGGCGAGAGACCCAGTACTTC. This sequence encodes CASSSGPGRETQYF. Together with reference TRBV28 and TRBJ2-5, the CDR3 gives the full variable domain: DVKVTQSSRYLVKRTGEKVFLECVQDMDHENMFWYRQDPGLGLRLIYFSYDVKMKEKGDIPEGYSVSREKKERFSLILESASTNQTSMYLCASSSGPGRETQYFGPGTRLLVL.

There are a few counts of this clonotype. V gene TRBV20-1 combines with J gene TRBJ2-7, with 13 bases identical to TRBD2. CDR1 is DFQATT and CDR2 is SNEGSKA in the germline V gene (reference sequence). The CDR3 loop spans 13 amino acids. J gave up 3 bases and V 7 bases, and 3 bases lay outside the gene matches. CDR3: CSGRTSGGYEQYF. The DNA of the CDR3 is TGCAGTGGACGGACTAGCGGGGGCTACGAGCAGTACTTC.

This clonotype was observed a few times. The chain couples TRBV24-1 to TRBJ2-4; D remains unclear. The CDR3 loop spans 17 amino acids. V lost 12 bases to trimming and J lost 1 base, with 24 bases between them. The germline gives CDR1 KGHDR, CDR2 SFDVKD. This CDR3 is CAPPRRLPWDAKNIQYF. The CDR3 bases are TGTGCCCCTCCGCGCCGGCTCCCGTGGGATGCCAAAAACATTCAGTACTTC.

The gene calls are TRBV7-9 and TRBJ2-5, with 7 bases identical to TRBD2. V trimming: 5 bases; J trimming: 4 bases; junction bases outside the gene matches: 7. The CDR3 is made up of 14 amino acids. Germline values: CDR1 SEHNR, CDR2 FQNEAQ (reference sequence). CDR3 sequence: CASSRLGGRETQYF. The CDR3 nucleotides are TGTGCCAGCAGCCGACTGGGCGGGAGAGAGACCCAGTACTTC.

Many counts were recorded for this clonotype. The V gene is TRBV12-3 or TRBV12-4, the J gene TRBJ2-5; 8 bases match TRBD2. V lost 5 bases, J lost 3 bases, and 8 bases stayed unmatched. The length of the CDR3 is 15 residues. The CDR3 loop is CASSPTIAGKETQYF. The CDR3 DNA reads as TGTGCCAGCAGTCCAACCATAGCGGGAAAAGAGACCCAGTACTTC.

This clonotype was counted only a few times. The chain couples TRBV7-2 to TRBJ2-4, with 8 nucleotides matching TRBD1. After removal of 6 bases from V and 4 bases from J, the junction contained 8 bases not matched to a gene. This CDR3 has 15 amino acids. Germline V gene sequence: CDR1 SGHTA, CDR2 FQGNSA. The CDR3 bases are TGTGCCAGCAGGAGAAGGTGGGACAGGAAAAACATTCAGTACTTC. This gives the protein CASRRRWDRKNIQYF. Full variable domain (missing parts from reference TRBV7-2 and TRBJ2-4): GAGVSQSPSNKVTEKGKDVELRCDPISGHTALYWYRQSLGQGLEFLIYFQGNSAPDKSGLPSDRFSAERTGGSVSTLTIQRTQQEDSAVYLCASRRRWDRKNIQYFGAGTRLSVL.

This clonotype was seen more than once but under ten times. The chain couples TRBV12-3 or TRBV12-4 to TRBJ2-2; the D gene is possibly TRBD2 (6 bases). V lost 3 bases to trimming and J lost 2 bases, with 10 bases between them. This CDR3 contains 15 residues. The DNA of the CDR3 is TGTGCCAGCAGTTTCGGGGGATCCAACACCGGGGAGCTGTTTTTT. Its protein is CASSFGGSNTGELFF.

This clonotype has at least ten counts. The V gene is TRBV11-2, the J gene TRBJ1-1, with D possibly TRBD1 on 5 matching bases. The CDR3 sequence is 13 residues long. The germline gives CDR1 SGHAT, CDR2 FQNNGV. Trimming took off 5 bases at V and 6 bases at J, with 13 bases between the two ends. The CDR3 nucleotides read TGTGCCAGCAGCCTAAGACAGTCTCCTGAAGCTTTCTTT. This gives the protein CASSLRQSPEAFF.

This clonotype was observed many times. The J gene is TRBJ2-5, the V gene TRBV20-1; D gene uncertain. The CDR3 loop spans 17 amino acids. The V end lost 6 bases, the J end lost 5 bases, and 28 bases lay between the germline ends. CDR1 DFQATT and CDR2 SNEGSKA come from the germline V gene (reference sequence). The chain's CDR3 is CSALSLRPEPPRETQYF. The CDR3 DNA sequence: TGCAGTGCCTTATCATTGCGTCCCGAACCCCCCCGGGAGACCCAGTACTTC.

This chain uses TRBV19 with TRBJ2-2, with 7 positions matching TRBD1. CDR3 length: 15 residues. CDR1 and CDR2 (germline): LNHDA, SQIVND (reference sequence). Trimming took 3 bases from V and 1 from J; bases not matched to a gene: 2. CDR3 sequence reads: CASSIRTGNTGELFF. The CDR3 DNA reads as TGTGCCAGTAGTATCCGGACAGGGAACACCGGGGAGCTGTTTTTT.

In its sample, this clonotype was seen many times. The chain recombines TRBV6-1 with TRBJ1-1, with D unresolved. Trimming cost V 4 bases and J 0 bases, with 6 bases left between them. CDR1 MNHNS and CDR2 SASEGT come from the germline V gene. The CDR3 sequence is 13 residues long. The CDR3 here is CASSGHMNTEAFF. CDR3 coding DNA: TGTGCCAGCAGTGGGCATATGAACACTGAAGCTTTCTTT.

This clonotype was recorded once. The chain recombines TRBV27 with TRBJ2-7; TRBD2 aligns across 11 bases. Germline trimming cut 0 bases from V and 6 bases from J; bases unmatched to any gene: 4. The germline gives CDR1 MNHEY, CDR2 SMNVEV (reference sequence). CDR3 length equals 15 residues. The CDR3 is CASSLSLAGGSEQYF. CDR3 DNA sequence: TGTGCCAGCAGTTTATCCCTAGCGGGAGGATCCGAGCAGTACTTC.

This clonotype was recorded at least ten times. The chain has TRBV12-5 and TRBJ1-1; D unclear. This CDR3 is built from 14 residues. Germline V lookup: CDR1 LGHNT, CDR2 FRNRAP. V was trimmed by 4 bases and J by 1 base, leaving 10 bases between them. The CDR3 DNA follows: TGTGCTAGTGGTTCCGGACGGGGGAACACTGAAGCTTTCTTT. This translates into CASGSGRGNTEAFF.

This clonotype has only one observation. This chain joins TRBV29-1 and TRBJ1-2; D is unclear. The CDR3 extends over 12 amino acids. Trimming removed 1 base at V and 6 bases at J, with 9 bases between. The V gene's germline CDR1 is SQVTM and CDR2 ANQGSEA. CDR3 sequence reads: CSVEVARDGYTF. The CDR3 DNA is TGCAGCGTTGAAGTGGCCCGAGATGGCTACACCTTC.